These 21 T cell receptor beta chains came from one sample sequenced in a study of T cell repertoires in cytomegalovirus infection. What these receptors recognize is not known. MiXCR, run by TCRdb on the reads, gives a single entry per CDR3 protein. The data contain 650,000 to 900,000 distinct CDR3 sequences, roughly 33% of them singletons. The specimen was cultured CD8+ T cells from PBMCs, collected from culture after CMV antigen stimulation. Receptor source: a human donor in good health (CMV status not recorded). Some clones in this sample may be carry-over from other donors' samples.

This clonotype was seen more than once but under ten times. CDR3 DNA: TGTGCCAGCAGCTTAGGCTTCTCAGATACGCAGTATTTT. Its protein product is CASSLGFSDTQYF. The V call is TRBV7-9, the J call TRBJ2-3; D uncertain. The germline V gene encodes CDR1 SEHNR and CDR2 FQNEAQ (reference sequence). V lost 1 base to trimming and J lost 4 bases, with 6 bases between them. The CDR3 is 13 residues long.

This clonotype has more than one count but fewer than ten. The rearrangement joins TRBV7-9 to TRBJ2-2; D uncertain. The CDR3 is 15 residues long. V was pared by 5 bases and J by 4 bases, with 14 bases between. CDR1 is SEHNR, CDR2 FQNEAQ, per germline (reference sequence). The chain's CDR3 is CASSLGDARTGELFF. The CDR3 nucleotides are TGTGCCAGCAGCCTCGGAGACGCACGCACCGGGGAGCTGTTTTTT.

This clonotype was seen more than once but under ten times. The chain couples TRBV27 to TRBJ2-7, with D unresolved. Germline loops: CDR1 MNHEY, CDR2 SMNVEV (reference sequence). V lost 2 bases to trimming and J lost 0 bases, with 14 bases between them. This CDR3 is 16 amino acids long. Written as DNA, the CDR3 is TGTGCCAGCAGTTTAGAAGGACCCCGAAGCTCCTACGAGCAGTACGTC. Its protein product is CASSLEGPRSSYEQYV.

The chain joins TRBV27 to TRBJ1-2; a possible D gene is TRBD1 (6 bases). Germline V gives CDR1 MNHEY, CDR2 SMNVEV (reference sequence). Trimming removed 3 bases at V and 6 bases at J, with 14 bases between. The CDR3 covers 14 residues. The CDR3 protein is CASSFGGLFDGYTF. The CDR3 bases are TGTGCCAGCAGTTTCGGGGGCCTCTTTGATGGCTACACCTTC.

V gene TRBV12-5 combines with J gene TRBJ2-2; the D gene is possibly TRBD1 (6 bases). V lost 9 bases to trimming and J lost 0 bases, with 14 bases between them. The germline CDR1 and CDR2 sequences are LGHNT and FRNRAP. The CDR3 covers 15 residues. The CDR3 DNA is TGTGCTAGCTGCGCCGGGACACCGAACACCGGGGAGCTGTTTTTT. Protein sequence: CASCAGTPNTGELFF.

This clonotype has a count of ten or more. The chain recombines TRBV7-2 with TRBJ2-7; D ambiguous. The V and J ends lost 3 bases and 5 bases respectively, with 11 bases between them. Germline lookup yields CDR1 SGHTA and CDR2 FQGNSA. The CDR3 runs 13 residues. The CDR3 region is CASSFVRWHEQYV. DNA for the CDR3: TGTGCCAGCAGCTTCGTTAGGTGGCACGAGCAGTACGTC.

The gene calls are TRBV9 and TRBJ2-7; 8 bases map to TRBD1. The CDR3 spans 17 residues. V shed 0 bases and J 4 bases; nucleotides not matched to a gene: 12. In germline, CDR1 is SGDLS, CDR2 YYNGEE. CDR3 DNA: TGTGCCAGCAGCGTAGGGGGGAAAGGGACAGGAGGATACGAGCAGTACTTC. Residues: CASSVGGKGTGGYEQYF.

The chain couples TRBV12-5 to TRBJ2-5; D is uncertain. V lost 10 bases and J 7 bases, leaving 13 bases between the germline ends. The CDR3 loop spans 11 amino acids. Germline assignment: CDR1 LGHNT and CDR2 FRNRAP. DNA for the CDR3: TGTGCTACCATTTGGGAAGGGACCCAGTACTTC. It specifies CATIWEGTQYF. Drawing the rest from reference TRBV12-5 and TRBJ2-5, the complete variable domain is DARVTQTPRHKVTEMGQEVTMRCQPILGHNTVFWYRQTMMQGLELLAYFRNRAPLDDSGMPKDRFSAEMPDATLATLKIQPSEPRDSAVYFCATIWEGTQYFGPGTRLLVL.

This clonotype turned up a few times. The DNA of the CDR3 is TGTGCCAGCAGCTTAGGACAGGCCGAGCAGTACTTC. The encoded protein is CASSLGQAEQYF. The rearrangement links TRBV7-2 to TRBJ2-7, with D possibly TRBD1 on 6 matching bases. The CDR3 has 12 amino acids. Germline V gene sequence: CDR1 SGHTA, CDR2 FQGNSA. Trimming removed 1 base from V and 6 bases from J, with 7 bases in between.

This clonotype was picked up many times. This chain links TRBV7-2 with TRBJ2-1; 10 bases are a match to TRBD2. CDR1 and CDR2 from the germline V gene are SGHTA and FQGNSA. The V gene end was trimmed by 5 bases and the J gene end by 7 bases; junction bases not matched to a gene: 8. This CDR3 region has 15 residues. The CDR3 region is CASSLLAGGSNEQFF. The CDR3 DNA sequence: TGTGCCAGCAGCCTATTAGCGGGGGGATCTAATGAGCAGTTCTTC. The full variable domain, its missing parts supplied by reference TRBV7-2 and TRBJ2-1, is GAGVSQSPSNKVTEKGKDVELRCDPISGHTALYWYRQSLGQGLEFLIYFQGNSAPDKSGLPSDRFSAERTGGSVSTLTIQRTQQEDSAVYLCASSLLAGGSNEQFFGPGTRLTVL.

In this sample, this clonotype turned up a few times. The chain combines TRBV7-9 with TRBJ1-5; D might be TRBD1 (5 bases). This CDR3 is built from 15 residues. The germline V gene encodes CDR1 SEHNR and CDR2 FQNEAQ (reference sequence). Trimming stripped 7 bases from V and 4 bases from J, with 17 bases between. CDR3 loop: CASTLTGGTNQPQHF. DNA of the CDR3: TGTGCCAGCACCCTCACCGGTGGGACTAATCAGCCCCAGCATTTT.

This clonotype came up a few times. One end of the junction is discordant with germline, which a read error may explain. The chain carries TRBV19 and TRBJ2-1, with 13 positions matching TRBD2. Germline lookup yields CDR1 LNHDA and CDR2 SQIVND (reference sequence). This CDR3 is 15 amino acids long. The CDR3, as DNA: TGTGCCAGCAGTATCGGACTAGCGGGGGTCAATGAGCAGTTCTTC. Translated, it gives CASSIGLAGVNEQFF. Together with reference TRBV19 and TRBJ2-1, the CDR3 gives the full variable domain: DGGITQSPKYLFRKEGQNVTLSCEQNLNHDAMYWYRQDPGQGLRLIYYSQIVNDFQKGDIAEGYSVSREKKESFPLTVTSAQKNPTAFYLCASSIGLAGVNEQFFGPGTRLTVL.

This rearrangement joins TRBV7-4 to TRBJ1-2, with 9 positions matching TRBD1. This CDR3 has 14 amino acids. With 5 bases clipped from V and 6 bases from J, the junction kept 7 bases outside the gene matches. Germline V CDR1 and CDR2: SGHVT, SQSDAQ. The CDR3 coding sequence is TGTGCCAGCAGCGTACCTACAGGGGGCGATGGCTACACCTTC. Amino acids: CASSVPTGGDGYTF. Drawing the rest from reference TRBV7-4 and TRBJ1-2, the complete variable domain is GAGVSQSPRYKVAKRGRDVALRCDSISGHVTLYWYRQTLGQGSEVLTYSQSDAQRDKSGRPSGRFSAERPERSVSTLKIQRTEQGDSAVYLCASSVPTGGDGYTFGSGTRLTVV.

This clonotype appeared many times. The V call is TRBV28, the J call TRBJ2-7; 11 nucleotides line up with TRBD1. The junction had 0 bases not matched to a gene; V was cut back by 0 bases and J by 2 bases. Germline V gene sequence: CDR1 MDHEN, CDR2 SYDVKM. The CDR3 sequence is 15 residues long. This chain's CDR3 is CASSLWGQGAYEQYV. CDR3 nucleotides: TGTGCCAGCAGTTTATGGGGACAGGGGGCCTACGAGCAGTACGTC.

Concerning this clonotype itself: One end of the junction does not line up with germline, which may come from a read error. This chain links TRBV4-1 with TRBJ2-1; D remains unclear. Germline CDR1 reads MGHRA; CDR2 reads YSYEKL. The CDR3 is 12 residues long. The CDR3 is CASSQDLNEQFF. CDR3 sequence (DNA): TGTGCCAGCAGTCAGGACCTAAATGAGCAGTTCTTC.

CDR3 in amino acids: CATSRDGWLEAFF. The CDR3 DNA sequence: TGTGCCACCAGCAGAGATGGGTGGCTTGAAGCTTTCTTT. The J gene is TRBJ1-1, the V gene TRBV15; D not certain. From germline, CDR1 is LNHNV and CDR2 YYDKDF (reference sequence). The length of the CDR3 is 13 residues. The germline V and J ends were trimmed by 0 bases and 7 bases, with 9 bases remaining between them.

The J gene is TRBJ1-5, the V gene TRBV27; TRBD1 aligns across 7 bases. J lost 5 bases, V lost 6 bases, and 10 bases had no gene match. There are 15 residues in the CDR3. CDR1 MNHEY and CDR2 SMNVEV come from the germline V gene (reference sequence). The CDR3 DNA reads as TGTGCCAGCAGACCCGGGACAGCTAGTCATCAGCCCCAGCATTTT. Protein: CASRPGTASHQPQHF.

This clonotype was seen a few times. The rearrangement joins TRBV5-1 to TRBJ2-6; no definite D call. CDR1 and CDR2 from the germline V gene are SGHRS and YFSETQ. With 5 bases removed from V and 2 bases from J, the gap between germline ends came to 5 bases. CDR3 size: 13 residues. CDR3 in DNA: TGCGCCAGCAGAGAAGCTGGGGCCAACGTCCTGACTTTC. This sequence encodes CASREAGANVLTF.

This chain links TRBV14 with TRBJ2-2, with 10 positions matching TRBD2. Germline values: CDR1 SGHDN, CDR2 FVKESK. The CDR3 is 16 amino acids. Unmatched junction bases numbered 4, after V lost 2 bases and J lost 4 bases. The chain's CDR3 is CASSQLAGDLTGELFF. The CDR3 DNA is TGTGCCAGCAGCCAACTAGCGGGGGACCTCACCGGGGAGCTGTTTTTT.

This clonotype was counted between two and nine times. J is TRBJ1-1 and V is TRBV7-6, with D hard to call. V gave up 0 bases and J gave up 0 bases, with 5 bases separating them. The CDR3 spans 14 residues. Germline V lookup: CDR1 SGHVS, CDR2 FNYEAQ. CDR3 nucleotides: TGTGCCAGCAGCTTAGCGCACGTGAACACTGAAGCTTTCTTT. Encoded protein: CASSLAHVNTEAFF.

About this clonotype itself: One junction end disagrees with the germline gene, perhaps due to a read error. The J gene is TRBJ1-5, the V gene TRBV4-1, with D uncertain. This CDR3 has 13 amino acids. The germline gives CDR1 MGHRA, CDR2 YSYEKL. The CDR3 region is CASSQAESQPQHF. The CDR3 coding sequence is TGTGCCAGCAGCCAAGCGGAGAGTCAGCCCCAGCATTTT.